The 5 T cell receptor beta chains listed next were all sequenced from one sample in a study of blood T cell repertoires in COVID-19. The assay was immunoSEQ multiplex PCR, and TCRdb's table has in-frame clones only and misses some. This sample has under 300,000 clones, with 80% to 90% found just once. The sequenced sample consisted of peripheral blood. The receptors here all came from a man in his 60s with acute or convalescent COVID-19.

Worth noting for this clone: The CDR3 end shows no conserved phenylalanine or tryptophan, and so a read error is likely. It is unclear where the CDR3 begins or ends on the DNA, so no DNA is shown, and the CDR3 is as TCRdb lists it. V and J are TRBV7-9 and TRBJ2-3; the table names TRBD1, a call not compared with the DNA. Germline lookup yields CDR1 SEHNR and CDR2 FQNEAQ (reference sequence). The CDR3 contains 12 residues when both ends are counted. The chain's CDR3 is CASSLVRDRVSL.

For the CDR3, the DNA is TGTGCCAGCAGGGTACAGGGAGGGTCCTACGAGCAGTACTTC. It encodes CASRVQGGSYEQYF. This chain uses TRBV28 with TRBJ2-7, with a tentative D call TRBD2 (7 bases). The V end lost 6 bases, the J end lost 1 base, and 13 bases lay between the germline ends. The CDR3 is made up of 14 amino acids. CDR1 is MDHEN and CDR2 is SYDVKM in the germline V gene.

The chain recombines TRBV2 with TRBJ2-2, with D possibly matching TRBD2 (6 bases). CDR1 SNHLY and CDR2 FYNNEI come from the germline V gene. V lost 2 bases and J lost 3, with 10 bases in between. The CDR3 loop spans 15 amino acids. The CDR3: CASSEIGGDTGELFF. For the CDR3, the DNA is TGTGCCAGCAGTGAAATAGGAGGGGACACCGGGGAGCTGTTTTTT.

This chain joins TRBV2 and TRBJ1-2; tentatively, D is TRBD1 (6 bases). Trimming stripped 0 bases from V and 2 bases from J, with 10 bases between. The CDR3 contains 15 residues. The germline CDR1 and CDR2 sequences are SNHLY and FYNNEI. In DNA form, the CDR3 reads TGTGCCAGCAGTGAAGCAGCAACAGGGAACTATGGCTACACCTTC. Translation: CASSEAATGNYGYTF.

The chain links TRBV4-3 to TRBJ2-7, with 8 bases matching TRBD1. The CDR3 is made up of 15 amino acids. V trimming: 3 bases; J trimming: 2 bases; junction bases outside the gene matches: 6. The germline gives CDR1 LGHNA, CDR2 YSLEER. CDR3 protein: CASSQTGASTYEQYF. The CDR3 DNA reads TGCGCCAGCAGCCAGACAGGGGCCTCAACCTACGAGCAGTACTTC.